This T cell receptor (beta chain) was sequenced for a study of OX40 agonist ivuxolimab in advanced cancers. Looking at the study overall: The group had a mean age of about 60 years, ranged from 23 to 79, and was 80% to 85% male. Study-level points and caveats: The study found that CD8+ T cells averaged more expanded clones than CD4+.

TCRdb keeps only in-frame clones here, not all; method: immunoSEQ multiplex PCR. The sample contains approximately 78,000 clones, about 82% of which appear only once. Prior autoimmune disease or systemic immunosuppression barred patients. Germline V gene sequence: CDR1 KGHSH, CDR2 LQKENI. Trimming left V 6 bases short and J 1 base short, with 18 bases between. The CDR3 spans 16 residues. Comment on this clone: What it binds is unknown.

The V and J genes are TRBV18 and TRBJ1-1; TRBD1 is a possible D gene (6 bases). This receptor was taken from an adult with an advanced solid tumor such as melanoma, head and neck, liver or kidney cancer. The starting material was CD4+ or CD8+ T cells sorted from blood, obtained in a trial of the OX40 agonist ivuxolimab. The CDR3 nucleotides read TGTGCCAGCTCCACAACGGAGGGGGTTGCGAACACTGAAGCTTTCTTT. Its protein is CASSTTEGVANTEAFF.